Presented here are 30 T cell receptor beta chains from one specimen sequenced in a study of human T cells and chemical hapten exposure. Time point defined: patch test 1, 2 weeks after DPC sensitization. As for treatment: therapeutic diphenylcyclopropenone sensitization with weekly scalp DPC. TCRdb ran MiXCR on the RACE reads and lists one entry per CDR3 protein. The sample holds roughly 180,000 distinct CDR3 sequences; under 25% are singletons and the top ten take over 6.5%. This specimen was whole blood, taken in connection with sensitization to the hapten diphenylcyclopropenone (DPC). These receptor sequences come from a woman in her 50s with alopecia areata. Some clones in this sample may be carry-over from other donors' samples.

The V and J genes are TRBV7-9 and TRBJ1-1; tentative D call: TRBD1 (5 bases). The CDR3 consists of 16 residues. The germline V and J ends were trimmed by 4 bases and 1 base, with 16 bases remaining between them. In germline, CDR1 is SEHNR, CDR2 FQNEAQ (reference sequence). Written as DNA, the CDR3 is TGTGCCAGCAGCTCCAGGGATAGGACGGGGAACACTGAAGCTTTCTTT. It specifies CASSSRDRTGNTEAFF.

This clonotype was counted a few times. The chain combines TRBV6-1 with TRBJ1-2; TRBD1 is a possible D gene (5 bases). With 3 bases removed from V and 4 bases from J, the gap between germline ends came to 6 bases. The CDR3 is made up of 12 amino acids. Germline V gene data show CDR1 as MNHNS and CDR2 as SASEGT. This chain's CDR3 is CASSEGGYGYTF. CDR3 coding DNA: TGTGCCAGCAGTGAGGGGGGCTATGGCTACACCTTC.

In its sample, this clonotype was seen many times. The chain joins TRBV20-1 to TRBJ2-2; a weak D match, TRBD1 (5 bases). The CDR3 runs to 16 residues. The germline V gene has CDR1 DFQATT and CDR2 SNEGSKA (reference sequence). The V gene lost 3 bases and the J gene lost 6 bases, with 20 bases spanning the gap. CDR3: CSASGRRAYGAGELFF. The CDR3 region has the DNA TGCAGTGCTAGTGGTCGCAGGGCGTATGGGGCCGGGGAGCTGTTTTTT.

The CDR3 DNA follows: TGTGCCAGTAACACACAGGCTGGAGCAACTAATGAAAAACTGTTTTTT. This sequence encodes CASNTQAGATNEKLFF. V usage is TRBV19 and J usage is TRBJ1-4; TRBD1 might be the D (5 bases). The V gene's germline CDR1 is LNHDA and CDR2 SQIVND (reference sequence). CDR3 length: 16 amino acids. Trimming took 7 bases from V and 0 from J, leaving 15 bases between them. Variable domain in full (rest from reference TRBV19 and TRBJ1-4): DGGITQSPKYLFRKEGQNVTLSCEQNLNHDAMYWYRQDPGQGLRLIYYSQIVNDFQKGDIAEGYSVSREKKESFPLTVTSAQKNPTAFYLCASNTQAGATNEKLFFGSGTQLSVL.

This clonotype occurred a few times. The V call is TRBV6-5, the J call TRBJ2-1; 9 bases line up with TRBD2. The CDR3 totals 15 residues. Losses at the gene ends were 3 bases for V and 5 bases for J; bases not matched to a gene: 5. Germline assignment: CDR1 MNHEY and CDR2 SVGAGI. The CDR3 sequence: CASSYQGLANNEQFF. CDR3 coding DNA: TGTGCCAGCAGTTATCAAGGACTAGCGAACAATGAGCAGTTCTTC.

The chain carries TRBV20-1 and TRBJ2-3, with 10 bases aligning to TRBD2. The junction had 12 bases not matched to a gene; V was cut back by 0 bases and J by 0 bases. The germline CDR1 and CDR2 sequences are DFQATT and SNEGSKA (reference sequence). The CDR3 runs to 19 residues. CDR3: CSARDLLAGERVSTDTQYF. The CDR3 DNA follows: TGCAGTGCTAGAGATCTCCTAGCGGGAGAACGGGTTAGCACAGATACGCAGTATTTT.

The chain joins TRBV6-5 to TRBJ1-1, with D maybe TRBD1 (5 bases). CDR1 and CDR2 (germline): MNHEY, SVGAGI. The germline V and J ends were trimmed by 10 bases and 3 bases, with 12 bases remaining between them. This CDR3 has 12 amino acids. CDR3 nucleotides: TGTGCCACAAGCAGGGACCACACTGAAGCTTTCTTT. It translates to CATSRDHTEAFF.

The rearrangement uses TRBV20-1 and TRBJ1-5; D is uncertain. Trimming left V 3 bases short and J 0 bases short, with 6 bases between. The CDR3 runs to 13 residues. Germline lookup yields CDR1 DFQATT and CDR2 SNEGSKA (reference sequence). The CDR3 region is CSASFNSNQPQHF. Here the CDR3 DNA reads TGCAGTGCTAGTTTCAATAGCAATCAGCCCCAGCATTTT.

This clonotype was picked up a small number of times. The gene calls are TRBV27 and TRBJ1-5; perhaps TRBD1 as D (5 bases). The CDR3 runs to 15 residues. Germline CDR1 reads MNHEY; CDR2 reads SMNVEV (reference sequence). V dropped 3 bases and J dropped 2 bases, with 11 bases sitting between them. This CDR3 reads CASSLGVGGNQPQHF. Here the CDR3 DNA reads TGTGCCAGCAGTTTGGGGGTTGGTGGCAATCAGCCCCAGCATTTT.

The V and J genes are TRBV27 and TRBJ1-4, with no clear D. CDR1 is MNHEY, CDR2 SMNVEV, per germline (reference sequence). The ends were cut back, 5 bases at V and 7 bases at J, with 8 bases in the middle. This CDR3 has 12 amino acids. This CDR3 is CASSPGREKLFF. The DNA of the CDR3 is TGTGCCAGCAGTCCCGGTCGTGAAAAACTGTTTTTT.

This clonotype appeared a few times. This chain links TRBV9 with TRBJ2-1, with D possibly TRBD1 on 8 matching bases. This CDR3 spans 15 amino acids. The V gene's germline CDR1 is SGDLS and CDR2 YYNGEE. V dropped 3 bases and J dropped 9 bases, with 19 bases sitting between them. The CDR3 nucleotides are TGTGCCAGCAGCGCTAGCGGACAGGGATTTGTTGAGCAGTTCTTC. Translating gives CASSASGQGFVEQFF.

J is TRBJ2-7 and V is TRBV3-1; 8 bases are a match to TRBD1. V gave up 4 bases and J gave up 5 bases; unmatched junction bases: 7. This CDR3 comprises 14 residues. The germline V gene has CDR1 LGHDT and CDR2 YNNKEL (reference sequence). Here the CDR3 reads CASSLGTGRDEQYF. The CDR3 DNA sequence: TGTGCCAGCAGCCTTGGGACAGGTCGCGACGAGCAGTACTTC.

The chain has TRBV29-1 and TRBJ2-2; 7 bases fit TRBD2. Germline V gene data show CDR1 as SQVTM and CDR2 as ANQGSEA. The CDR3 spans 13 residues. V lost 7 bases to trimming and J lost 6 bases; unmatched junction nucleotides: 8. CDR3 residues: CSGGPRGAGELFF. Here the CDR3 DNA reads TGCAGCGGGGGCCCCCGGGGGGCCGGGGAGCTGTTTTTT.

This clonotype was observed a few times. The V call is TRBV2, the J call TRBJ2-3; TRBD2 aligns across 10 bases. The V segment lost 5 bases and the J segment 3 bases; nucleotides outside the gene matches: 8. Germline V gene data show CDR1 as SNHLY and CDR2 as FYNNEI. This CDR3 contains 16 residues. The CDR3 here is CASSFFSSGSTDTQYF. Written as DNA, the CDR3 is TGTGCCAGCAGTTTCTTTTCTAGCGGGAGTACAGATACGCAGTATTTT.

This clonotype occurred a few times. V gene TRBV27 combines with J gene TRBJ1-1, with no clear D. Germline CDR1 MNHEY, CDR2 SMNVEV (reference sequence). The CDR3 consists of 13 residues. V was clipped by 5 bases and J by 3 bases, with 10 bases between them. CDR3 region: CASSANLHTEAFF. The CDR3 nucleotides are TGTGCCAGCAGTGCCAATTTGCACACTGAAGCTTTCTTT.

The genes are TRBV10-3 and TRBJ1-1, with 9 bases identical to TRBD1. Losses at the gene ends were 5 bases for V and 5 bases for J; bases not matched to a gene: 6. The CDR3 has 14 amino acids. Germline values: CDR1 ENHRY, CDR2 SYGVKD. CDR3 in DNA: TGTGCCATCAGTCCCGACAGGGGGAGTACTGAAGCTTTCTTT. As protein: CAISPDRGSTEAFF.

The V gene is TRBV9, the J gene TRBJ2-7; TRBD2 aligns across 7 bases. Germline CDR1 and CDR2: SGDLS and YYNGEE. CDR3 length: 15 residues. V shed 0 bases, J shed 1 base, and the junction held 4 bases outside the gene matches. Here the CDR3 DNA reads TGTGCCAGCAGCGTAGAGGGAGCGGGATCCTACGAGCAGTACTTC. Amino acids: CASSVEGAGSYEQYF.

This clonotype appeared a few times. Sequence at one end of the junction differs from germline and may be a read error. For the CDR3, the DNA is TGTGTCAGCAGCACCGGGATAACCTATGGCTACACCTTC. It encodes CVSSTGITYGYTF. V is TRBV7-9 and J is TRBJ1-2, with D unresolved. From germline, CDR1 is SEHNR and CDR2 FQNEAQ (reference sequence). This CDR3 is 13 amino acids long.

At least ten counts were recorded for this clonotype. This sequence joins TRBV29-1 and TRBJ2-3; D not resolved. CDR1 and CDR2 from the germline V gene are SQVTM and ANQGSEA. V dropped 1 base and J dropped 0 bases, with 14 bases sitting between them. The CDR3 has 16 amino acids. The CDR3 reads CSVEGGQGFSTDTQYF. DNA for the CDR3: TGCAGCGTTGAAGGTGGTCAAGGTTTCAGCACAGATACGCAGTATTTT.

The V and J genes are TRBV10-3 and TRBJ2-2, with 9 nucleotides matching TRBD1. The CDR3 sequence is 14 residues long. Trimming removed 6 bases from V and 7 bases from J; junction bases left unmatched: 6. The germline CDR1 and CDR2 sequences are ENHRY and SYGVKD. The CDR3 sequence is CAISWDRENGELFF. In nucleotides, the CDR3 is TGTGCCATCAGCTGGGACAGGGAGAACGGGGAGCTGTTTTTT.

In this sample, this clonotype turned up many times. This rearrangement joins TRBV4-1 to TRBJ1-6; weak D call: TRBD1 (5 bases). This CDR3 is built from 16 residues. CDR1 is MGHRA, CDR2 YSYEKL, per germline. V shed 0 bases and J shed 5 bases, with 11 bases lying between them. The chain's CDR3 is CASSQDLQGNNSPLHF. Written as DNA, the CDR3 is TGCGCCAGCAGCCAAGATTTGCAGGGTAATAATTCACCCCTCCACTTT.

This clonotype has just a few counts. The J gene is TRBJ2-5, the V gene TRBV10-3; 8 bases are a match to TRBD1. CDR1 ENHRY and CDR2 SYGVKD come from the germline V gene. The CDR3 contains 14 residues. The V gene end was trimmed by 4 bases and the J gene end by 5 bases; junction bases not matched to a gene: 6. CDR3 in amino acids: CAISADRGFETQYF. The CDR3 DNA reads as TGTGCCATCAGTGCTGACAGGGGATTTGAGACCCAGTACTTC.

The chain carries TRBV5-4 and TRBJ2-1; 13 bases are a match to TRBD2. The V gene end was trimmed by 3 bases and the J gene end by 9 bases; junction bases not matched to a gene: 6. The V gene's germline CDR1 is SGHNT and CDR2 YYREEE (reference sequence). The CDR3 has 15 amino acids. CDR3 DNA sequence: TGTGCCAGCAGCTGGGGGACTAGCGGGAATAGTGAGCAGTTCTTC. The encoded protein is CASSWGTSGNSEQFF.

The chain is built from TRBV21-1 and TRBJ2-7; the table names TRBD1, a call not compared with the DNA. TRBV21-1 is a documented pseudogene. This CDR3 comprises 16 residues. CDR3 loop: CASSTPKGRGLHEQYF. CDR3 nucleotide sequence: TGTGCCAGCAGCACCCCAAAAGGAAGGGGTCTACACGAGCAGTACTTC.

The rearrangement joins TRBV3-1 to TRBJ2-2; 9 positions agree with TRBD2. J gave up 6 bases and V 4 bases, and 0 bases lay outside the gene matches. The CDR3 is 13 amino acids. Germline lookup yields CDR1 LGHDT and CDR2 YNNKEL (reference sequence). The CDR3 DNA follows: TGTGCCAGCAGCCCTAGCGGGGCCGGGGAGCTGTTTTTT. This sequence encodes CASSPSGAGELFF.

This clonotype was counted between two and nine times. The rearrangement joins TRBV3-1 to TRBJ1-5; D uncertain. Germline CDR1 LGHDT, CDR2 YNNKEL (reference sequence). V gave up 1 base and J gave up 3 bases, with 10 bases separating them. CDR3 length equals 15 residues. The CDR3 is CASSQGAGYNQPQHF. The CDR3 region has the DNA TGTGCCAGCAGCCAAGGCGCTGGTTACAATCAGCCCCAGCATTTT.

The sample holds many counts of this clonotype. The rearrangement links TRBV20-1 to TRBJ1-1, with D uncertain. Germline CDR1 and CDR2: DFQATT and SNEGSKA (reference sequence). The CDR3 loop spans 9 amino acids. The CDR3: CSRNTEAFF. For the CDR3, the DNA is TGCAGCCGCAACACTGAAGCTTTCTTT.

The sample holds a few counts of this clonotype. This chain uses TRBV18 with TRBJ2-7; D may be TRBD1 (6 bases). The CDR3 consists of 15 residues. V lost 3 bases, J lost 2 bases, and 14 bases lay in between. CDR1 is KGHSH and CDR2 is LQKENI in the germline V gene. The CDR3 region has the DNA TGTGCCAGCTCACCGGCGCGACAGGTAACCTACGAGCAGTACTTC. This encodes CASSPARQVTYEQYF.

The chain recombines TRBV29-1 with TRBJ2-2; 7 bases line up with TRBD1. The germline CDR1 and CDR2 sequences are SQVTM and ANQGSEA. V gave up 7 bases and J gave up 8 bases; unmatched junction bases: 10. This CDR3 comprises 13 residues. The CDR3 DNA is TGCAGCGCTGAGACAGGGACAATAGGGGAGCTGTTTTTT. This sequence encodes CSAETGTIGELFF.

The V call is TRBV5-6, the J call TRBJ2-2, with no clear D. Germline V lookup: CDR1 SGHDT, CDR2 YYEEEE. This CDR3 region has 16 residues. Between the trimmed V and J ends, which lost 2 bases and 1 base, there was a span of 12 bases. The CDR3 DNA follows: TGTGCCAGCAGCTTAGTCGTAAGGGTGAACACCGGGGAGCTGTTTTTT. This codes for CASSLVVRVNTGELFF.